Below are 11 T cell receptor beta chains sequenced from a single sample in a study of patients and donors after allogeneic stem cell transplantation (TCRdb year 2020). To prepare the library, RT-PCR was applied. The data were produced on a NextSeq 550. TCRdb ran its own pipeline on the public reads, namely fastp trimming at Q25 and MiXCR clone calling, and kept in-frame beta chains. When rows share a CDR3 protein, they turn into one entry using the most common DNA and genes. The sample profile shows 150,000 to 250,000 distinct CDR3 sequences; 41% of them were found once. The ten largest clones capture approximately 32% of the sample. Sequencing input: blood, either unsorted or a sorted T cell fraction (not recorded which). The receptor source for this set is a human donor who was either an allogeneic HSCT recipient or a stem cell or donor lymphocyte infusion donor (not recorded which). It is not recorded whose cells these are; they may come from a transplant donor.

V usage is TRBV6-6 and J usage is TRBJ1-2; weak D call: TRBD1 (5 bases). This CDR3 is 20 amino acids long. Germline CDR1 MNHNY, CDR2 SVGAGI (reference sequence). Trimming cost V 5 bases and J 1 base, with 29 bases left between them. The CDR3 loop reads CASSIRDSLTLGQLNYGYTF. In nucleotides, the CDR3 is TGTGCCAGCAGTATCCGGGACTCCTTAACTTTGGGGCAACTTAACTATGGCTACACCTTC.

The chain employs TRBV20-1 and TRBJ2-1; the match to TRBD2 covers 12 bases. Germline lookup yields CDR1 DFQATT and CDR2 SNEGSKA (reference sequence). V shed 3 bases and J 2 bases; nucleotides not matched to a gene: 17. This CDR3 contains 20 residues. The CDR3 loop reads CSAREKWELAGGRAYNEQFF. The CDR3 nucleotides read TGCAGTGCTAGGGAGAAGTGGGAGCTAGCGGGAGGGCGGGCCTACAATGAGCAGTTCTTC.

This rearrangement joins TRBV5-1 to TRBJ1-5; 7 bases line up with TRBD1. Trimming removed 0 bases from V and 5 bases from J; junction bases left unmatched: 5. This CDR3 is built from 15 residues. CDR1 SGHRS and CDR2 YFSETQ come from the germline V gene. The CDR3 DNA reads TGCGCCAGCAGCTTGGGAGGCACAGGGGATCAGCCCCAGCATTTT. Translating gives CASSLGGTGDQPQHF.

Only a few counts were recorded for this clonotype. V usage is TRBV12-3 or TRBV12-4 and J usage is TRBJ2-5; TRBD1 matches 7 bases. The CDR3 is made up of 14 amino acids. V was clipped by 0 bases and J by 5 bases; unmatched bases: 3. DNA of the CDR3: TGTGCCAGCAGTTTAGCGACAGGGCGCGAGACCCAGTACTTC. It codes for CASSLATGRETQYF.

This clonotype came up a few times. The chain carries TRBV28 and TRBJ2-6; perhaps D is TRBD1 or TRBD2 (6 bases each). The germline V and J ends were trimmed by 3 bases and 1 base, with 13 bases remaining between them. The germline V gene encodes CDR1 MDHEN and CDR2 SYDVKM. The CDR3 has 17 amino acids. The CDR3 reads CASSLFRGGSGANVLTF. For the CDR3, the DNA is TGTGCCAGCAGTTTGTTCAGGGGAGGATCTGGGGCCAACGTCCTGACTTTC.

This sequence joins TRBV3-1 and TRBJ2-3; D is possibly TRBD2 (5 bases). This CDR3 region has 17 residues. Trimming left V 0 bases short and J 2 bases short, with 15 bases between. Germline V CDR1 and CDR2: LGHDT, YNNKEL (reference sequence). In DNA form, the CDR3 reads TGTGCCAGCAGCCAAGATGCGGGCGGGTTTGCCACAGATACGCAGTATTTT. Its translation is CASSQDAGGFATDTQYF.

This clonotype was seen more than once but under ten times. The chain has TRBV5-1 and TRBJ2-3; 7 bases are a match to TRBD1. The germline gives CDR1 SGHRS, CDR2 YFSETQ. The length of the CDR3 is 16 residues. V lost 2 bases, J lost 2 bases, and 8 bases stayed unmatched. The CDR3 spells CASSLGQGEFTDTQYF. In nucleotides, the CDR3 is TGCGCCAGCAGCTTAGGGCAGGGGGAGTTCACAGATACGCAGTATTTT.

This clonotype was seen a few times. This rearrangement joins TRBV5-1 to TRBJ2-7, with D possibly matching TRBD2 (5 bases). Per the germline V gene, CDR1 is SGHRS and CDR2 is YFSETQ. Between the trimmed V and J ends, which lost 0 bases and 3 bases, there was a span of 7 bases. This CDR3 spans 13 amino acids. CDR3 sequence: CASSLDGGYEQYF. CDR3 in DNA: TGCGCCAGCAGCTTGGACGGAGGCTACGAGCAGTACTTC. The full variable domain, rest sourced from reference TRBV5-1 and TRBJ2-7, is KAGVTQTPRYLIKTRGQQVTLSCSPISGHRSVSWYQQTPGQGLQFLFEYFSETQRNKGNFPGRFSGRQFSNSRSEMNVSTLELGDSALYLCASSLDGGYEQYFGPGTRLTVT.

The rearrangement uses TRBV4-3 and TRBJ2-3; 7 bases are a match to TRBD2. The CDR3 totals 19 residues. Germline trimming cut 0 bases from V and 1 base from J; bases unmatched to any gene: 13. Germline CDR1 LGHNA, CDR2 YSLEER. CDR3 DNA sequence: TGCGCCAGCAGCCAAGATCTGGAGCGGGGAGCGAAGGGCACAGATACGCAGTATTTT. The encoded protein is CASSQDLERGAKGTDTQYF.

This clonotype was seen a few times. This chain connects TRBV5-1 to TRBJ2-1; a weak D match, TRBD2 (6 bases). The germline V gene encodes CDR1 SGHRS and CDR2 YFSETQ. Trimming took off 4 bases at V and 0 bases at J, with 11 bases between the two ends. CDR3 length: 15 residues. This CDR3 reads CASSLEGVSYNEQFF. The CDR3 nucleotides are TGCGCCAGCAGCCTGGAGGGCGTCTCCTACAATGAGCAGTTCTTC.

This chain joins TRBV20-1 and TRBJ1-1; no clear D gene. Per the germline V gene, CDR1 is DFQATT and CDR2 is SNEGSKA (reference sequence). V was clipped by 0 bases and J by 7 bases, with 12 bases between them. The CDR3 is made up of 13 amino acids. For the CDR3, the DNA is TGCAGTGCTAGAGATACCGTTGCGAATGAAGCTTTCTTT. As protein: CSARDTVANEAFF.